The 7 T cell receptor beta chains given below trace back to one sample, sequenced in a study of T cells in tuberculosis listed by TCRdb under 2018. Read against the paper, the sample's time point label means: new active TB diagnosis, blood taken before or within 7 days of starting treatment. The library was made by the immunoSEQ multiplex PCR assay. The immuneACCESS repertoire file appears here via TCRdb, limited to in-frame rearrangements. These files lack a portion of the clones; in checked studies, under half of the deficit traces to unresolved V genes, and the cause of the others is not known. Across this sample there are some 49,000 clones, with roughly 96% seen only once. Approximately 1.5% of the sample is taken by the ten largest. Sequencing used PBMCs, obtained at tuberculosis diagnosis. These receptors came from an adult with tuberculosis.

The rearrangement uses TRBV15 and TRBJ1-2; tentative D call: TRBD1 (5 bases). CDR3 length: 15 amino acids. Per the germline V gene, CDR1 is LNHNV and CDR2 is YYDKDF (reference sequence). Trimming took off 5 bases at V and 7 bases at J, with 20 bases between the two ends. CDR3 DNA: TGTGCCACCAGCCCAAGTGGGGCGCGGTGGGGTGGCTACACCTTC. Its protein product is CATSPSGARWGGYTF.

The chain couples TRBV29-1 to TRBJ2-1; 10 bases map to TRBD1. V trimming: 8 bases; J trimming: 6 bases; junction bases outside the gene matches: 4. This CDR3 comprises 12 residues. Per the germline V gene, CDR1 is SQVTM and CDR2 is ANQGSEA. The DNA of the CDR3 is TGCAGCACCGGGACAGGGGTCAATGAGCAGTTCTTC. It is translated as CSTGTGVNEQFF.

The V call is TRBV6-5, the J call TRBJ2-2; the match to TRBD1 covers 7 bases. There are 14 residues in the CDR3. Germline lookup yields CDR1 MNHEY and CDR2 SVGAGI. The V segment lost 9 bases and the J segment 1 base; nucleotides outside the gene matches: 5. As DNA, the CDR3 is TGTGCCAGTCATACAGGGGAGAACACCGGGGAGCTGTTTTTT. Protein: CASHTGENTGELFF.

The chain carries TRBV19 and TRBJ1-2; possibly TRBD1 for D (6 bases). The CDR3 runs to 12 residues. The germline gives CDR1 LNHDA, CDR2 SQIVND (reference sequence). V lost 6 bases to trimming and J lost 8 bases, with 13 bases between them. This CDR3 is CASSPQGGGYTF. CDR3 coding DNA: TGTGCCAGTAGCCCACAGGGCGGCGGCTACACCTTC.

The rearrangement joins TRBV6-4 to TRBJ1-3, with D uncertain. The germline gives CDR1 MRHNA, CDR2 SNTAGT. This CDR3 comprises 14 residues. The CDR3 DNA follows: TGTGCGGAGCGAAACTGTAACTCTGGAAACACCATATATTTT. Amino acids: CAERNCNSGNTIYF.

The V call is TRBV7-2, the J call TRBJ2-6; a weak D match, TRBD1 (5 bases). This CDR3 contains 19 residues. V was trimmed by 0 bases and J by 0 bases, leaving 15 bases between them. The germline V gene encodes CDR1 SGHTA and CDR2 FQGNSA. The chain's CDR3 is CASSLAGRQSLSGANVLTF. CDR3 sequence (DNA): TGTGCCAGCAGCTTAGCAGGCAGACAGAGCCTCTCTGGGGCCAACGTCCTGACTTTC.

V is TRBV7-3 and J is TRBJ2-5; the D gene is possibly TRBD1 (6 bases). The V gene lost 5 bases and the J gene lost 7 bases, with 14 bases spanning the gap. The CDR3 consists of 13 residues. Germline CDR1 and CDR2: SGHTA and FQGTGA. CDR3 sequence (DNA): TGTGCCAGCAGCATCACAGGGTCCGGGACCCAGTACTTC. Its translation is CASSITGSGTQYF.